What follows are 20 T cell receptor beta chains derived from one specimen sequenced in a study of long-term antiretroviral therapy in people with HIV. The assay used was immunoSEQ (version v3.0), run at survey level. Sequenced by immunoSEQ multiplex PCR; TCRdb stores in-frame clones only, minus some. The data hold about 33,000 clones, with about 74% observed a single time. The sequencing here drew on unsorted PBMCs, taken 2 years after starting antiretroviral therapy. Receptors originate from a woman between 45 and 60 years old with HIV.

V gene TRBV14 combines with J gene TRBJ2-2; 9 bases agree with TRBD2. This CDR3 contains 19 residues. J was trimmed by 0 bases and V by 0 bases; bases with no gene match: 8. Germline-derived CDR1 and CDR2 are SGHDN and FVKESK. The CDR3 loop is CASSQDLSLAGSNTGELFF. CDR3 coding DNA: TGTGCCAGCAGCCAAGATCTATCGCTAGCGGGGTCGAACACCGGGGAGCTGTTTTTT.

The rearrangement uses TRBV30 and TRBJ1-6; D gene unclear. The V gene's germline CDR1 is GTSNPN and CDR2 SVGIG (reference sequence). The CDR3 extends over 15 amino acids. V dropped 0 bases and J dropped 6 bases, with 12 bases sitting between them. CDR3 residues: CAWSVDSRGNSPLHF. The CDR3 DNA reads as TGTGCCTGGAGTGTCGATTCCAGAGGTAATTCACCCCTCCACTTT. Full variable domain (remainder filled in from reference TRBV30 and TRBJ1-6): SQTIHQWPATLVQPVGSPLSLECTVEGTSNPNLYWYRQAAGRGLQLLFYSVGIGQISSEVPQNLSASRPQDRQFILSSKKLLLSDSGFYLCAWSVDSRGNSPLHFGNGTRLTVT.

V is TRBV9 and J is TRBJ2-3; a weak D match, TRBD2 (5 bases). The CDR3 sequence is 16 residues long. Trimming removed 4 bases from V and 2 bases from J, with 17 bases in between. CDR1 SGDLS and CDR2 YYNGEE come from the germline V gene. CDR3 nucleotides: TGTGCCAGCAGCCCACGTCAAGCTAGCACCACAGATACGCAGTATTTT. This translates into CASSPRQASTTDTQYF.

The chain recombines TRBV5-1 with TRBJ2-5; the match to TRBD1 covers 8 bases. CDR3 length equals 15 residues. Per germline, CDR1 SGHRS and CDR2 YFSETQ. The trim removed 0 bases at V and 1 base at J, leaving 2 bases unmatched. The chain's CDR3 is CASSLATGVQETQYF. The CDR3, as DNA: TGCGCCAGCAGCTTGGCGACAGGGGTCCAAGAGACCCAGTACTTC. Full variable domain (remainder filled in from reference TRBV5-1 and TRBJ2-5): KAGVTQTPRYLIKTRGQQVTLSCSPISGHRSVSWYQQTPGQGLQFLFEYFSETQRNKGNFPGRFSGRQFSNSRSEMNVSTLELGDSALYLCASSLATGVQETQYFGPGTRLLVL.

The CDR3 sequence: CASSPGGGRGTEAFF. CDR3 nucleotides: TGTGCCAGCAGTCCGGGGGGGGGACGGGGCACTGAAGCTTTCTTT. This chain links TRBV6-1 with TRBJ1-1; weak D call: TRBD1 (5 bases). The V gene's germline CDR1 is MNHNS and CDR2 SASEGT. This CDR3 has 15 residues. Trimming pared 5 bases from V and 4 bases from J, leaving 17 bases between.

V gene TRBV25-1 combines with J gene TRBJ2-5; D is possibly TRBD2 (5 bases). Trimming took off 5 bases at V and 4 bases at J, with 17 bases between the two ends. Per the germline V gene, CDR1 is MGHDK and CDR2 is SYGVNS. CDR3 length: 15 amino acids. The CDR3 reads CASSRADLWGETQYF. The DNA for the CDR3 is TGTGCCAGCAGTCGAGCGGACCTCTGGGGAGAGACCCAGTACTTC.

The chain couples TRBV15 to TRBJ1-5; a possible D gene is TRBD1 (5 bases). The CDR3 runs 16 residues. Looked up from germline, CDR1 is LNHNV and CDR2 is YYDKDF (reference sequence). V was trimmed by 4 bases and J by 2 bases, leaving 15 bases between them. Written as DNA, the CDR3 is TGTGCCACCAGCACTAAGGGGATCTCGGGCAATCAGCCCCAGCATTTT. Protein product: CATSTKGISGNQPQHF.

V is TRBV6-1 and J is TRBJ2-2; D is perhaps TRBD2 (5 bases). The V end lost 10 bases, the J end lost 7 bases, and 10 bases lay between the germline ends. CDR1 and CDR2 (germline): MNHNS, SASEGT. CDR3 length: 11 residues. The CDR3 DNA is TGTGCCATCCGGCGGGTCGGGGAGCTGTTTTTT. Residues: CAIRRVGELFF.

The rearrangement links TRBV4-1 to TRBJ2-7; tentative D call: TRBD1 (8 bases). V lost 5 bases, J lost 3 bases, and 17 bases lay in between. The CDR3 runs to 15 residues. The germline gives CDR1 MGHRA, CDR2 YSYEKL. CDR3 residues: CASSLLQGGDYEQYF. The DNA for the CDR3 is TGCGCCAGCAGCTTATTACAGGGGGGGGACTACGAGCAGTACTTC.

The CDR3 coding sequence is TGTGCCAGCAGCCCCCTTGGGAAAGAGCAGTACGTC. Protein product: CASSPLGKEQYV. The chain couples TRBV5-6 to TRBJ2-7; D ambiguous. Germline lookup yields CDR1 SGHDT and CDR2 YYEEEE. This CDR3 has 12 residues. Trimming took off 4 bases at V and 7 bases at J, with 12 bases between the two ends.

The rearrangement joins TRBV7-3 to TRBJ2-5; D may be TRBD1 (6 bases). V was shortened by 6 bases and J by 0 bases, with 11 bases between the two germline ends. The germline CDR1 and CDR2 sequences are SGHTA and FQGTGA. The CDR3 covers 14 residues. The CDR3 nucleotides are TGTGCCAGCAGGTCGCAGGGGTACCAAGAGACCCAGTACTTC. Translating it yields CASRSQGYQETQYF.

The rearrangement links TRBV15 to TRBJ1-5; a possible D gene is TRBD1 (6 bases). Germline CDR1 and CDR2: LNHNV and YYDKDF (reference sequence). Trimming stripped 1 base from V and 9 bases from J, with 13 bases between. This CDR3 has 14 residues. CDR3 loop: CATSRGGGDLPQHF. In DNA, the CDR3 is TGTGCCACCAGCAGAGGAGGGGGGGATTTGCCCCAGCATTTT.

This clone occurred a few times. This chain connects TRBV18 to TRBJ2-5, with D uncertain. This CDR3 is 12 amino acids long. Between the trimmed V and J ends, which lost 3 bases and 2 bases, there was a span of 4 bases. Per germline, CDR1 KGHSH and CDR2 LQKENI. The chain's CDR3 is CASSPRQETQYF. CDR3 DNA: TGTGCCAGCTCACCGAGGCAAGAGACCCAGTACTTC.

J is TRBJ1-3 and V is TRBV5-1; 9 bases line up with TRBD1. The CDR3 extends over 16 amino acids. Per the germline V gene, CDR1 is SGHRS and CDR2 is YFSETQ. V was clipped by 5 bases and J by 4 bases; unmatched bases: 10. The CDR3 protein is CASRGTGQGAGNTIYF. CDR3 nucleotide sequence: TGCGCCAGCAGAGGCACGGGACAGGGAGCGGGAAACACCATATATTTT.

This clone was recorded only once. V usage is TRBV14 and J usage is TRBJ2-2; possibly TRBD2 for D (6 bases). The CDR3 loop spans 14 amino acids. V was pared by 5 bases and J by 2 bases, with 9 bases between. In germline, CDR1 is SGHDN, CDR2 FVKESK. CDR3 residues: CASSGGANTGELFF. CDR3 nucleotides: TGTGCCAGCAGCGGAGGGGCTAACACCGGGGAGCTGTTTTTT.

This chain uses TRBV19 with TRBJ2-5; 9 nucleotides align to TRBD2. The CDR3 has 15 amino acids. Germline CDR1 LNHDA, CDR2 SQIVND (reference sequence). The ends lost 5 bases at V and 5 bases at J; junction bases unmatched: 9. The CDR3: CASSPPWSGGETQYF. Written as DNA, the CDR3 is TGTGCCAGTAGTCCTCCCTGGAGCGGGGGGGAGACCCAGTACTTC.

The CDR3, as DNA: TGTGCCAGCAGCTTGGTAGACACCTCTAACTATGGCTACACCTTC. Translation: CASSLVDTSNYGYTF. The genes are TRBV5-4 and TRBJ1-2; D is unclear. CDR1 is SGHNT, CDR2 YYREEE, per germline (reference sequence). V lost 0 bases to trimming and J lost 0 bases, with 9 bases between them. The CDR3 extends over 15 amino acids.

V gene TRBV19 combines with J gene TRBJ1-6; unclear D gene. The CDR3 is 14 amino acids. V was pared by 5 bases and J by 8 bases, with 13 bases between. Germline V lookup: CDR1 LNHDA, CDR2 SQIVND (reference sequence). The CDR3 here is CASSPWKNDSPLHF. CDR3 in DNA: TGTGCCAGTAGTCCCTGGAAGAATGATTCACCCCTCCACTTT.

The CDR3 DNA is TGTGCCAGCAGCTTTAATTCCGGGGGCAGGGAAAAACTGTTTTTT. Residues: CASSFNSGGREKLFF. The genes are TRBV5-5 and TRBJ1-4; perhaps TRBD1 as D (6 bases). The ends were cut back, 2 bases at V and 8 bases at J, with 16 bases in the middle. This CDR3 has 15 amino acids. Per the germline V gene, CDR1 is SGHKS and CDR2 is YYEKEE (reference sequence). Full variable domain (remainder filled in from reference TRBV5-5 and TRBJ1-4): DAGVTQSPTHLIKTRGQQVTLRCSPISGHKSVSWYQQVLGQGPQFIFQYYEKEERGRGNFPDRFSARQFPNYSSELNVNALLLGDSALYLCASSFNSGGREKLFFGSGTQLSVL.

The rearrangement joins TRBV5-4 to TRBJ1-2; D unresolved. The CDR3 runs to 12 residues. The V gene's germline CDR1 is SGHNT and CDR2 YYREEE (reference sequence). V shed 3 bases and J shed 8 bases, with 11 bases lying between them. CDR3 bases: TGTGCCAGCAGCTATGTCGAAGGAGGCTACACCTTC. It translates to CASSYVEGGYTF.